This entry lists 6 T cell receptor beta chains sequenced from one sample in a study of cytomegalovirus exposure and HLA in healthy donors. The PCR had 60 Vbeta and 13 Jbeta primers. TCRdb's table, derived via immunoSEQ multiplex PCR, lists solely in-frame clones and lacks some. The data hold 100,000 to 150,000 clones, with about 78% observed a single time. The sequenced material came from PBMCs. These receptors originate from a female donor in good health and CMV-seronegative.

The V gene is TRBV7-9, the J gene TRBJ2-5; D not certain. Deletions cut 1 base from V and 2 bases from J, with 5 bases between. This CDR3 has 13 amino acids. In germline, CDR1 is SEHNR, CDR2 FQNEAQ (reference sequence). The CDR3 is CASSLGLQETQYF. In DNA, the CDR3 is TGTGCCAGCAGCTTAGGACTTCAAGAGACCCAGTACTTC.

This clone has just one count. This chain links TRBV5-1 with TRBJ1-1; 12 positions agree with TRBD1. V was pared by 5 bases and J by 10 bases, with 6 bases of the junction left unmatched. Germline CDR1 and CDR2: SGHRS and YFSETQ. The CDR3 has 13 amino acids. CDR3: CASRYGTGGVAFF. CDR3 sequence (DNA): TGCGCCAGCAGGTATGGGACAGGGGGCGTAGCTTTCTTT.

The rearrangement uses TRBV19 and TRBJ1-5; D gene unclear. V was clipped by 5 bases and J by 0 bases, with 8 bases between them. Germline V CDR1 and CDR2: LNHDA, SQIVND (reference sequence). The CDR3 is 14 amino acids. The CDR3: CASSHGNSNQPQHF. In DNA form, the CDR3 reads TGTGCCAGTAGTCACGGTAATAGCAATCAGCCCCAGCATTTT.

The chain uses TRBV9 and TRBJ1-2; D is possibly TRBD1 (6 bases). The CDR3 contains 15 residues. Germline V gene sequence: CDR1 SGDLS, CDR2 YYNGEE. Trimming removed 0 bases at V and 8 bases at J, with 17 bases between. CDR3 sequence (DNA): TGTGCCAGCAGCGTAGGTAATACAGGGTTGAAGGGCTACACCTTC. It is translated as CASSVGNTGLKGYTF.

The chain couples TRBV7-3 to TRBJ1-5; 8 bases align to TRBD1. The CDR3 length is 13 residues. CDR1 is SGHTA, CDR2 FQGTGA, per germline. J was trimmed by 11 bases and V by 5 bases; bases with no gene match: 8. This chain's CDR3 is CASSQTTGGAQHF. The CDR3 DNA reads TGTGCCAGCAGCCAGACTACAGGGGGTGCCCAGCATTTT.

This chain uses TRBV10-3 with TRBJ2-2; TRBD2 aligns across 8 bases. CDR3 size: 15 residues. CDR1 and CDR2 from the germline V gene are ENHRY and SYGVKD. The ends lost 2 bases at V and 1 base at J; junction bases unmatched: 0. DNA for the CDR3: TGTGCCATCAGTGAGACTAGCGGGAACACCGGGGAGCTGTTTTTT. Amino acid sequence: CAISETSGNTGELFF.